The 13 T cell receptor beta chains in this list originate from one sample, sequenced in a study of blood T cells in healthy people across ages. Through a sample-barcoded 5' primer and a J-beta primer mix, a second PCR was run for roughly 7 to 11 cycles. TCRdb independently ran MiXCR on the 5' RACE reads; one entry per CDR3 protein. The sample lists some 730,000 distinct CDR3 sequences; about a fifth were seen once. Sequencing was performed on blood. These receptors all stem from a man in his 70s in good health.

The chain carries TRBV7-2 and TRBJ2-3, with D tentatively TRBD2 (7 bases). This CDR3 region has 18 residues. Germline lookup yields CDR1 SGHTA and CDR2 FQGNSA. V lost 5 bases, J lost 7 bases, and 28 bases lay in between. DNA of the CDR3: TGTGCCAGCAGCGTTGTAGTAATCGGGGGGCGCCCTATCAATACGCAGTATTTT. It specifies CASSVVVIGGRPINTQYF. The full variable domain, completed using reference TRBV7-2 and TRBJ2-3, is GAGVSQSPSNKVTEKGKDVELRCDPISGHTALYWYRQSLGQGLEFLIYFQGNSAPDKSGLPSDRFSAERTGGSVSTLTIQRTQQEDSAVYLCASSVVVIGGRPINTQYFGPGTRLTVL.

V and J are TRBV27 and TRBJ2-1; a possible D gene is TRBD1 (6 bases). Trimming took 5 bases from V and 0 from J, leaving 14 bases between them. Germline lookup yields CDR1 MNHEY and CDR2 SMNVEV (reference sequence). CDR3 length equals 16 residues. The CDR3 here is CASSPQGGSSYNEQFF. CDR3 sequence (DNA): TGTGCCAGCAGTCCACAAGGGGGAAGCTCCTACAATGAGCAGTTCTTC.

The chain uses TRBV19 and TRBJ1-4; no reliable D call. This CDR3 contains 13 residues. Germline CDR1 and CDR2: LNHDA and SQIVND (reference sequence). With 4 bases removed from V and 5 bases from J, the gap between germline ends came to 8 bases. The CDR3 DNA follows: TGTGCCAGTAGTAATACAGAGAATGAAAAACTGTTTTTT. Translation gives CASSNTENEKLFF.

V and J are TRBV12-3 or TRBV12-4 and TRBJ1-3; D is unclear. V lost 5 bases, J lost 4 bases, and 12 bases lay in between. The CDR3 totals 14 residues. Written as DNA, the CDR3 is TGTGCCAGCAGTCAGGCTAGGCTCGGAAACACCATATATTTT. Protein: CASSQARLGNTIYF.

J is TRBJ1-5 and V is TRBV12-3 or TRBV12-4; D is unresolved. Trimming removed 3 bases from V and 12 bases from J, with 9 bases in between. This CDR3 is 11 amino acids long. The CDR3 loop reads CASSFGSVQHF. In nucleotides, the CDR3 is TGTGCCAGCAGTTTTGGAAGCGTCCAGCATTTT.

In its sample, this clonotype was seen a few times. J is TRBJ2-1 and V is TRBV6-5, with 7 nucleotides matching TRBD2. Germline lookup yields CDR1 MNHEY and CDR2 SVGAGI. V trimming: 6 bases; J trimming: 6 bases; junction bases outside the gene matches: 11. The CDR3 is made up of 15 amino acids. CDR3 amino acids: CASSPTRLAGNEQFF. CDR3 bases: TGTGCCAGCAGCCCGACGAGACTAGCCGGCAATGAGCAGTTCTTC.

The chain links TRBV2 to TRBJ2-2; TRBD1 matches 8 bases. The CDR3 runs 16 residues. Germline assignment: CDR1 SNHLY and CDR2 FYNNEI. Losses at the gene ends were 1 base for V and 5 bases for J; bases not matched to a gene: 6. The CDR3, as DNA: TGTGCCAGCAGTGAAGAGGGACAGGCCCCTACCGGGGAGCTGTTTTTT. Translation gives CASSEEGQAPTGELFF.

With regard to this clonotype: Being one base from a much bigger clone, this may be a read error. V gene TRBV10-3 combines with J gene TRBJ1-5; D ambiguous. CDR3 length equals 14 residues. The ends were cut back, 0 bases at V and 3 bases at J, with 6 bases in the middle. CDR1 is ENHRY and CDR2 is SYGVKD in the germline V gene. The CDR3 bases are TGTGCCATCAGTGAGTCTATGATCAATCAGCCCCAGCATTTT. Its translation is CAISESMINQPQHF.

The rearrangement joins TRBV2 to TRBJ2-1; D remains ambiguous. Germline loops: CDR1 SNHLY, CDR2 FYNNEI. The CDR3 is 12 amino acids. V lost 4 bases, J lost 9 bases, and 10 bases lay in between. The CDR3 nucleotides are TGTGCCAGCAGTGGCCTGGCCTTTGAGCAGTTCTTC. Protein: CASSGLAFEQFF.

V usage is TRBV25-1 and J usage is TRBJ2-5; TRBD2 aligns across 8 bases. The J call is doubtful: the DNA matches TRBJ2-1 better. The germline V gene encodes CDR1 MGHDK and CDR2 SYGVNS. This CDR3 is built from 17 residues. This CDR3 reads CASSEKSLSGSYHEQFF. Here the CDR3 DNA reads TGTGCCAGCAGTGAAAAGTCCCTGAGCGGGAGTTACCATGAGCAGTTCTTC.

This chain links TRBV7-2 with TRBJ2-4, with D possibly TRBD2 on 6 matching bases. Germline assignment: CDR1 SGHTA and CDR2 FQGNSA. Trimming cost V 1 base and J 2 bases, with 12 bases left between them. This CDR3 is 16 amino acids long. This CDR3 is CASSLGSGGSKNIQYF. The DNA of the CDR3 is TGTGCCAGCAGCTTAGGCTCTGGGGGGTCCAAAAACATTCAGTACTTC.

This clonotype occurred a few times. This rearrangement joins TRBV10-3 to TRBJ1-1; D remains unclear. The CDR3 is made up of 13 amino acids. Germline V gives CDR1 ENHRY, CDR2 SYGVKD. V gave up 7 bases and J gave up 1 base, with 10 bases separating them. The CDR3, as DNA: TGTGCCATCACAGTAGACCCGAACACTGAAGCTTTCTTT. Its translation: CAITVDPNTEAFF.

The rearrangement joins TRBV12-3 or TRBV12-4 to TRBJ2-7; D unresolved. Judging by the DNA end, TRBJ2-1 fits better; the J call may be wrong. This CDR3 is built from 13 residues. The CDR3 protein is CASSFKPHDEQFF. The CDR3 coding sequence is TGTGCCAGCAGTTTCAAGCCACACGATGAGCAGTTCTTC.